The sequence of this T cell receptor (beta chain) was determined in a study of blood T cell repertoires in COVID-19 (dated by TCRdb to the early 2020s). The study in broad terms: The collaborator samples originated in the United States, Italy and Spain and spanned the acute and convalescent phases of COVID-19. The material from the prospective study consisted of cDNA or gDNA derived from T cells, B-cell-depleted T cells, or PBMCs. Subjects who had been exposed to COVID-19, were actively infected with it, or had recovered from it provided the deeply sampled blood TCRbeta repertoires that made up the dataset. A freely available public database, intended as a resource for researchers studying the immune response to SARS-CoV-2, is where the repertoires were released. Samples were obtained from the ongoing ImmuneRACE study (first 160 participants) and from approximately 1,200 subjects provided by 6 global collaborators. Sample metadata almost always included a de-identified subject ID, COVID-19 status, age in years and sex. HLA class I and class II types, where available, came from metadata supplied by the sample provider rather than from assay-based typing. Points the paper makes about the study in general: The amount of clinical and demographic metadata varied by source and participant and was provided uncurated.

As to this clone: The specificity of this receptor is unknown. No qualities accompany the bases; no much larger clone lies one base away.

The collaborating institutions used their own protocols to collect whole blood in K2EDTA tubes. For TCRbeta analysis, collaborator samples were shipped as frozen whole blood, as isolated PBMCs, or as DNA extracted from either sample type. The immunoSEQ Assay, a bias-controlled multiplex PCR, was used to amplify TCRbeta CDR3 regions from genomic DNA. The authors' analysis ran thus. Within the assay, amplification of reference gene primers was used to estimate how many nucleated cells each sample contained. Sequence reads were collapsed and filtered to measure the absolute abundance of every unique TCRbeta CDR3 rearrangement. For each sample, productive Simpson clonality was calculated as the square root of Simpson's diversity index over productive rearrangements. The clones in this table, taken by TCRdb from immuneACCESS, are in-frame only. Not every clone is retained; where verified, under half of the shortfall comes from an unresolved V gene, and the cause of the rest is unknown. V, J and clone size were drawn from that table, and D and trimming were deduced from the DNA. In all, the sample holds roughly 140,000 clones, and approximately 80% of those were seen once. The ten largest clones take up under 9.5% of the sample.

V was cut back by 2 bases and J by 0 bases, leaving a gap of 13 bases between them. Its CDR3 holds 16 amino acids, cysteine through phenylalanine. Left in the record is the CDR3 DNA by itself, 48 bases read in frame from the first base. The germline V gene specifies LGHNA as CDR1 and YSLEER as CDR2. The receptor comes from a woman older than 75 in a cohort sampled during active or convalescent COVID-19. The chain is assembled from TRBV4-3 and TRBJ1-1; the D segment could be TRBD1, given 5 matching bases. Sequencing was done on a sample of peripheral blood. Here is the DNA: TGCGCCAGCAGCCAAAATCCCCAGGGAATGAACACTGAAGCTTTCTTT. This gives the protein CASSQNPQGMNTEAFF.